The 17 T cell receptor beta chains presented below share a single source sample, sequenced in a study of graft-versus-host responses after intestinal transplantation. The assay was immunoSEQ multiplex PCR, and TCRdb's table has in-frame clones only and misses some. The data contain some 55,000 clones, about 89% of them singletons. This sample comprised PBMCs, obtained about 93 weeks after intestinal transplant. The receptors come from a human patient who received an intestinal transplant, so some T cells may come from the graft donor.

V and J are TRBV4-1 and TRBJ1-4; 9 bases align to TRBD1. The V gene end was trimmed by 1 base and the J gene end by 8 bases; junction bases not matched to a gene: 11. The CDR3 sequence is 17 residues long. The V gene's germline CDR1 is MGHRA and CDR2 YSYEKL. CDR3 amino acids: CASSQVSPGTGPEKLFF. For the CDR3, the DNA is TGCGCCAGCAGCCAAGTAAGTCCCGGGACAGGGCCAGAAAAACTGTTTTTT.

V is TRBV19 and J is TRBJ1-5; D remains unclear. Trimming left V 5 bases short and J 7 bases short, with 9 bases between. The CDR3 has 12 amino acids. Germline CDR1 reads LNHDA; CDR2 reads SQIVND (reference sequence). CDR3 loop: CASSFPGQPQHF. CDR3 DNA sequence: TGTGCCAGTAGTTTCCCCGGGCAGCCCCAGCATTTT.

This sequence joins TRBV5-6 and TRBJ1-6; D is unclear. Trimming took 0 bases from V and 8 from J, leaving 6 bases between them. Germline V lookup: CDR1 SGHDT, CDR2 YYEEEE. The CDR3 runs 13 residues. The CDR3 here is CASSLASDSPLHF. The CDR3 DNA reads TGTGCCAGCAGCTTGGCGTCAGATTCACCCCTCCACTTT.

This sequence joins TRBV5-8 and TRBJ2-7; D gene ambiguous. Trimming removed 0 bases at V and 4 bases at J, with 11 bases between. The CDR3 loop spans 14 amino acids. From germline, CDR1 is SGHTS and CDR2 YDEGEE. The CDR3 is CASSLEGTGYEQYF. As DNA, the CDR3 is TGTGCCAGCAGCTTGGAGGGTACGGGTTACGAGCAGTACTTC.

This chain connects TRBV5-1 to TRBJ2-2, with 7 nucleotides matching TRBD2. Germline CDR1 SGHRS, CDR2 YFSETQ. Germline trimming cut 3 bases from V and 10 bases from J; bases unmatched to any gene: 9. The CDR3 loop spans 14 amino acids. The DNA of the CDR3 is TGCGCCAGCAGCTACGGGACGGCGGGGGAGGAGCTGTTTTTT. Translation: CASSYGTAGEELFF.

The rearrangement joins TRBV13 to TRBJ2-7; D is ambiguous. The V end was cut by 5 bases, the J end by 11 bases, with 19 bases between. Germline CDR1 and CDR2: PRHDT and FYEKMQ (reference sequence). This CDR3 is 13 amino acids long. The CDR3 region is CASSPIASKVKYF. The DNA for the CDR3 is TGTGCCAGCAGCCCAATCGCTTCCAAGGTAAAGTACTTC.

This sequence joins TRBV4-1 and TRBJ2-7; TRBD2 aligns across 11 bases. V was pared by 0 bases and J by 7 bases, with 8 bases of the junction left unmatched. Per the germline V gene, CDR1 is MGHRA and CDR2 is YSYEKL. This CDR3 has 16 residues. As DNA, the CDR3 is TGCGCCAGCAGCCAAGATGAATTAGCGGGGGGGCGGGAGCAGTACTTC. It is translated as CASSQDELAGGREQYF.

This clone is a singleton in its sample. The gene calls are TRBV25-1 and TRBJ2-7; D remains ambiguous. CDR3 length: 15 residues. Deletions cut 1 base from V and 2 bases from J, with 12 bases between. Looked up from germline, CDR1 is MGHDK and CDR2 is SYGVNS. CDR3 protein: CASSESGVVPYEQYF. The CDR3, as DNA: TGTGCCAGCAGTGAATCTGGGGTAGTGCCCTACGAGCAGTACTTC.

This CDR3 reads CASSTAGGTQPQHF. The DNA for the CDR3 is TGTGCCAGCTCAACGGCAGGGGGGACTCAGCCCCAGCATTTT. The rearrangement joins TRBV18 to TRBJ1-5, with 7 bases matching TRBD1. Germline V gene sequence: CDR1 KGHSH, CDR2 LQKENI. J lost 6 bases, V lost 5 bases, and 7 bases had no gene match. The CDR3 has 14 residues.

CDR3 protein: CASSVAGDRGNTIYF. The CDR3, as DNA: TGTGCCAGCAGCGTAGCGGGGGATAGGGGAAACACCATATATTTT. The genes are TRBV9 and TRBJ1-3, with D tentatively TRBD1 (5 bases). CDR1 and CDR2 from the germline V gene are SGDLS and YYNGEE. This CDR3 region has 15 residues. V was cut by 0 bases and J by 4 bases, with 11 bases left in between. The full variable domain, rest sourced from reference TRBV9 and TRBJ1-3, is DSGVTQTPKHLITATGQRVTLRCSPRSGDLSVYWYQQSLDQGLQFLIQYYNGEERAKGNILERFSAQQFPDLHSELNLSSLELGDSALYFCASSVAGDRGNTIYFGEGSWLTVV.

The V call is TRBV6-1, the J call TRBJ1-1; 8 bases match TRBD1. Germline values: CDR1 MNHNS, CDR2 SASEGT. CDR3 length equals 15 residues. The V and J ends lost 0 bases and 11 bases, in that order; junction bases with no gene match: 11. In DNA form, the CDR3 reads TGTGCCAGCAGTGAAGCGCGGCAGGGGGCGAATGGGGCTTTCTTT. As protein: CASSEARQGANGAFF.

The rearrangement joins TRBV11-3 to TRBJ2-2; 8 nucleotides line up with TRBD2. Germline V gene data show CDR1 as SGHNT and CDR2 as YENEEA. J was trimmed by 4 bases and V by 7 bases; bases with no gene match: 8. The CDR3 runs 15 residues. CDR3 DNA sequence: TGTGCCAGCACCGAAGCACGGGGGGGCACCGGGGAGCTGTTTTTT. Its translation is CASTEARGGTGELFF. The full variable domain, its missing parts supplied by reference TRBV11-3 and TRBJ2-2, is EAGVVQSPRYKIIEKKQPVAFWCNPISGHNTLYWYLQNLGQGPELLIRYENEEAVDDSQLPKDRFSAERLKGVDSTLKIQPAELGDSAVYLCASTEARGGTGELFFGEGSRLTVL.

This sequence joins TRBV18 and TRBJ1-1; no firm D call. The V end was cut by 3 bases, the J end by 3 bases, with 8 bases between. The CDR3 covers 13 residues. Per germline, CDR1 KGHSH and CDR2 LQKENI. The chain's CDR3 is CASSPPSYTEAFF. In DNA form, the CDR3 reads TGTGCCAGCTCACCTCCGAGCTACACTGAAGCTTTCTTT.

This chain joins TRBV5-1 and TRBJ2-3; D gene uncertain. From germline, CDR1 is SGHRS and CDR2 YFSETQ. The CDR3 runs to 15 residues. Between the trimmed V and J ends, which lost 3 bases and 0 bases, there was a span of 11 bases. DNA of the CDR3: TGCGCCAGCAGCTCCGTAGGAACTAGCACAGATACGCAGTATTTT. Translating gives CASSSVGTSTDTQYF.

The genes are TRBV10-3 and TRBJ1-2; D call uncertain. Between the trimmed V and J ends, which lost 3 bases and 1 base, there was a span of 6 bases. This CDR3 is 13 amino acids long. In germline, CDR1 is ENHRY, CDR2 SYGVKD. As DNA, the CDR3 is TGTGCCATCAGTGACGTCATTAACTATGGCTACACCTTC. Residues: CAISDVINYGYTF.

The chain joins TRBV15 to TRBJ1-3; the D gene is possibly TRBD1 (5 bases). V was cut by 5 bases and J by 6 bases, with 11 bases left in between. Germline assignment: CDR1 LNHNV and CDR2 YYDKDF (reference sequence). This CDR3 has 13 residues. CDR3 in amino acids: CATSRGFENTIYF. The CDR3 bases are TGTGCCACCAGCCGGGGGTTCGAAAACACCATATATTTT.

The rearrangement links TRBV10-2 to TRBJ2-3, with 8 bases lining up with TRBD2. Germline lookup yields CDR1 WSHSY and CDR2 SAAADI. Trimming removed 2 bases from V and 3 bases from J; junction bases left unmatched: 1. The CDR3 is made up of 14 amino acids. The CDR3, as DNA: TGCGCCAGCAGTGAGGGCGGGGGGACAGATACGCAGTATTTT. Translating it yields CASSEGGGTDTQYF.